This T cell receptor beta chain was identified in a study of blood T cell repertoires in COVID-19 (dated by TCRdb to about 2020). Broadly, across the study: Collaborator samples came from the United States, Italy and Spain and covered acute and convalescent phases of COVID-19. The prospective study material was composed of cDNA or gDNA derived from T cells, B-cell-depleted T cells, or PBMCs. The dataset comprised deeply sampled blood TCRbeta repertoires from subjects exposed to, actively infected with, or recovered from COVID-19. The repertoires were made available in a free public database intended to serve as a resource for research on the immune response to SARS-CoV-2. The samples were drawn from the first 160 participants of the ongoing ImmuneRACE study and from 1,254 subjects provided by 6 global collaborators. A de-identified subject ID, COVID-19 status, age in years and sex were almost always included in the sample metadata. Where available, HLA class I and class II types were obtained from metadata supplied by the sample provider rather than from assay-based typing.

Whole blood was collected in K2EDTA tubes by collaborating institutions according to the institutions' own protocols. Collaborator samples were shipped for TCRbeta analysis as frozen whole blood, isolated PBMCs, or DNA extracted from either sample type. Overall study results and their limits: The quantity of clinical and demographic metadata differed by source and by participant and was supplied without curation.

Remarks on this clone: It has no known antigen specificity. Base-call qualities are not available, and no considerably larger clone is one nucleotide away.

TCRbeta CDR3 regions were amplified from genomic DNA using the immunoSEQ Assay, a bias-controlled multiplex PCR. The authors processed their data as follows. The number of nucleated cells in each sample was estimated by amplification of reference gene primers within the assay. Sequence reads were collapsed and filtered to measure the absolute abundance of every unique TCRbeta CDR3 rearrangement. Productive Simpson clonality was computed per sample as the square root of Simpson's diversity index over productive rearrangements. Imported from immuneACCESS, the table was reduced by TCRdb to in-frame sequences with V and J called. These copies leave out some clones; in studies compared against another copy, an unresolved V gene accounts for under half, and the cause of the remainder is not known. V, J and clone size were drawn from that table, and D and trimming were deduced from the DNA. The sample yields around 80,000 clones; 65% to 85% were counted once. Of the sample, roughly 15% is held by the ten largest clones.

Reading the germline V gene gives CDR1 MDHEN and CDR2 SYDVKM. V was cut back by 8 bases and J by 0 bases, leaving a gap of 17 bases between them. The CDR3, cysteine through phenylalanine, is 15 amino acids long. Only the CDR3 DNA stays, 45 bases, in frame from base 1. The sequence joins TRBV28 to TRBJ2-7, with a tentative D gene TRBD1 over 6 matching bases. This clonotype was obtained from an elderly woman with acute or convalescent COVID-19. The material sequenced was peripheral blood. The base sequence is TGTGCCAGCGTTGGACAGTCGTCGATCTCCTACGAGCAGTACTTC. Its translation reads: CASVGQSSISYEQYF.